This T cell receptor beta chain was sequenced in a study of neurological immune-mediated disorders. This clonotype was seen ten or more times. Its antigen is as yet unknown. The CDR3 is made up of 15 amino acids. Per germline, CDR1 DFQATT and CDR2 SNEGSKA (reference sequence). Each TCR transcript was tagged with a 10-nucleotide random UMI during 5'RACE. Whenever a sequencing run was performed, it yielded over 190 million TCR-beta sequences from 15-18 subjects. TCRdb reprocessed the 5' RACE reads with MiXCR, giving one entry per CDR3 protein. The sample records 59,000 or so distinct CDR3 sequences, 12% being singletons. Study-level results: The most TCR clonal expansion was seen in HTLV-1-associated myelopathy, and the least was seen in multiple sclerosis, which fell below healthy controls.

The clonotype originates from a woman aged 55-69 years with HTLV-1-associated myelopathy (HAM/TSP). Sequencing used PBMCs. The chain has TRBV20-1 and TRBJ2-1; 9 positions match TRBD1. The CDR3, as DNA: TGCAGCCGCCTGTTACAGGGGGCACCCTACAATGAGCAGTTCTTC. This encodes CSRLLQGAPYNEQFF.